A selection of T cell receptor beta chains follows, all from one sample in a study of blood T cell repertoires in COVID-19. TCRdb's table, derived via immunoSEQ multiplex PCR, lists solely in-frame clones and lacks some. The sample contains 50,000 to 55,000 clones, around 86% of which appear only once. Sequenced: peripheral blood. All receptors come from a man aged 45-60 years with active COVID-19. Both conserved end residues are part of each CDR3. The D gene is left open where the match is weak. Only part of the rows carry a size: once, few, many, or a class if the clone is expanded.

j_gene	v_gene	abundance	d_gene	CDR3aa	CDR3nt
TRBJ2-4	TRBV5-1	medium-sized	.	CASSLIGPPYQGKNIQYF	TGCGCCAGCAGCTTGATAGGCCCCCCGTATCAGGGCAAAAACATTCAGTACTTC
TRBJ1-1	TRBV29-1	.	TRBD1	CSVVTGGRGTEAFF	TGCAGCGTTGTCACAGGGGGCCGGGGCACTGAAGCTTTCTTT
TRBJ2-3	TRBV5-4	.	TRBD2	CASSLVFGEGERDTQYF	TGTGCCAGCAGCTTGGTCTTTGGGGAGGGTGAGAGAGATACGCAGTATTTT
TRBJ2-2	TRBV6-6	once	.	CASMTRQGGNTGELFF	TGTGCCAGCATGACGCGCCAGGGGGGTAACACCGGGGAGCTGTTTTTT
TRBJ2-3	TRBV7-6	.	.	CASSLLGAASTDTQYF	TGTGCCAGCAGCTTATTGGGGGCCGCTAGCACAGATACGCAGTATTTT
TRBJ1-3	TRBV30	.	.	CAWSSAGGGNTIYF	TGTGCCTGGAGTTCCGCAGGAGGTGGAAACACCATATATTTT
TRBJ1-4	TRBV2	.	TRBD1	CASSAMYPGGPNEKLFF	TGTGCCAGCAGTGCCATGTACCCAGGGGGCCCAAATGAAAAACTGTTTTTT
TRBJ2-1	TRBV12-5	.	TRBD2	CASASPPPGGAHNEQFF	TGTGCTAGTGCCTCACCACCACCGGGGGGGGCGCACAATGAGCAGTTCTTC
TRBJ2-1	TRBV9	.	TRBD2	CASSVGGRATTMMDEQFF	TGTGCCAGCAGCGTAGGCGGGAGGGCCACTACCATGATGGATGAGCAGTTCTTC
TRBJ2-1	TRBV4-2	.	TRBD2	CASSQATSGRTYNEQFF	TGTGCCAGCAGCCAAGCCACAAGCGGGAGGACCTACAATGAGCAGTTCTTC
TRBJ2-7	TRBV5-1	.	TRBD2	CASRQTGREAAVDEQYF	TGCGCCAGCAGACAAACCGGCCGGGAGGCCGCAGTTGACGAGCAGTACTTC
TRBJ1-1	TRBV6-6	.	.	CASSHQGKMNTEAFF	TGTGCCAGCAGCCATCAGGGGAAAATGAACACTGAAGCTTTCTTT
TRBJ2-3	TRBV10-3	once	TRBD2	CAISETGGRSTDTQYF	TGTGCCATCAGTGAGACCGGCGGGAGGTCCACAGATACGCAGTATTTT
TRBJ2-7	TRBV14	once	.	CASSQGLPYEQYF	TGTGCCAGCAGCCAAGGACTCCCATACGAGCAGTACTTC
TRBJ1-5	TRBV6-5	.	.	CASSYSSGRDQPQHF	TGTGCCAGCAGTTACTCATCAGGGCGCGATCAGCCCCAGCATTTT
TRBJ1-1	TRBV6-5	.	TRBD1	CASRKPGGENTEAFF	TGTGCCAGCCGTAAACCAGGGGGCGAAAACACTGAAGCTTTCTTT
TRBJ2-3	TRBV3-1/TRBV3-2	.	TRBD2	CASSLGGGGDTQYF	TGTGCCAGCAGCCTTGGCGGGGGGGGTGATACGCAGTATTTT
TRBJ1-1	TRBV6-5	.	TRBD1	CASRAGGLTEAFF	TGTGCCAGCAGGGCAGGGGGTTTGACTGAAGCTTTCTTT
TRBJ2-3	TRBV7-9	.	TRBD1	CASTGQGSTDTQYF	TGTGCCAGCACCGGACAGGGGAGCACAGATACGCAGTATTTT
TRBJ1-1	TRBV5-6	.	.	CASSLGSYTEAFF	TGTGCCAGCAGCTTGGGGAGTTACACTGAAGCTTTCTTT
TRBJ2-7	TRBV29-1	.	TRBD2	CSAAGSGGPYEQYF	TGCAGCGCCGCGGGTAGCGGGGGGCCCTACGAGCAGTACTTC
TRBJ1-3	TRBV4-2	.	.	CASSQDRVTGNTIYF	TGTGCCAGCAGCCAAGATCGGGTGACTGGAAACACCATATATTTT
TRBJ1-6	TRBV19	.	.	CASSISTGSPLHF	TGTGCCAGTAGTATATCTACGGGATCACCCCTCCACTTT
TRBJ2-1	TRBV12-3/TRBV12-4	.	.	CASSFVRNNEQFF	TGTGCCAGCAGTTTTGTGCGGAACAATGAGCAGTTCTTC
TRBJ1-4	TRBV5-4	once	TRBD1	CASSPRPSGGEKLFF	TGTGCCAGCAGCCCCCGGCCGTCAGGGGGTGAAAAACTGTTTTTT
TRBJ2-7	TRBV4-3	.	.	CASSLRLGALDYEQYF	TGCGCCAGCAGTCTCCGTTTAGGGGCTTTAGATTACGAGCAGTACTTC
TRBJ2-2	TRBV12-5	.	TRBD2	CASGLVRASGVSNTGELFF	TGTGCTAGTGGTTTGGTACGGGCTAGCGGGGTCTCGAACACCGGGGAGCTGTTTTTT
TRBJ2-2	TRBV19	.	.	CASSLQAGELFF	TGTGCCAGTAGTCTACAGGCCGGGGAGCTGTTTTTT
TRBJ1-4	TRBV5-1	.	.	CASSLVGGSTNEKLFF	TGCGCCAGCAGCTTAGTTGGGGGCTCGACTAATGAAAAACTGTTTTTT
TRBJ2-3	TRBV19	.	.	CASSRAGAPSSTDTQYF	TGTGCCAGTAGTAGAGCGGGCGCCCCCAGCTCCACAGATACGCAGTATTTT
TRBJ1-2	TRBV6-5	.	.	CASTFGGDGYTF	TGTGCCAGCACTTTCGGGGGAGATGGCTACACCTTC
TRBJ1-1	TRBV7-2	.	.	CASSLRSGSGTEAFF	TGTGCCAGCAGCCTGAGGTCGGGTTCTGGCACTGAAGCTTTCTTT
TRBJ1-1	TRBV10-3	.	.	CAISDDSSGREAFF	TGTGCCATCAGCGACGACTCCTCAGGGCGGGAAGCTTTCTTT
TRBJ2-2	TRBV5-1	.	TRBD2	CASSISGSGELFF	TGCGCCAGCAGCATTAGCGGGTCCGGGGAGCTGTTTTTT
TRBJ1-6	TRBV4-1	.	.	CASSQTLVTDVSPLHF	TGCGCCAGCAGCCAAACGCTGGTCACAGATGTTTCACCCCTCCACTTT
TRBJ2-2	TRBV2	.	TRBD2	CASRLAGATGELFF	TGTGCCAGCCGACTAGCGGGGGCTACCGGGGAGCTGTTTTTT
TRBJ1-1	TRBV7-2	.	.	CASRADSVNTEAFF	TGTGCCAGCAGAGCTGACAGCGTGAACACTGAAGCTTTCTTT
TRBJ1-3	TRBV11-2	.	TRBD1	CASSPGRQGPLHTIYF	TGTGCCAGCAGCCCCGGAAGACAGGGGCCCTTGCACACCATATATTTT
TRBJ2-7	TRBV3-1/TRBV3-2	.	.	CASSQALEQYF	TGTGCCAGCAGCCAAGCCCTTGAGCAGTACTTC
TRBJ1-5	TRBV6-6	.	.	CASTGIGNQPQHF	TGTGCCAGCACGGGGATTGGTAACCAGCCCCAGCATTTT
TRBJ2-3	TRBV2	.	.	CASSVQGLGTDTQYF	TGTGCCAGCAGTGTACAGGGTTTGGGCACAGATACGCAGTATTTT
TRBJ1-1	TRBV29-1	.	.	CSAARGTEAFF	TGCAGCGCTGCGCGGGGCACTGAAGCTTTCTTT
TRBJ2-7	TRBV7-9	.	TRBD2	CASSFTSGTYEQYF	TGTGCCAGCAGCTTTACTAGCGGGACTTACGAGCAGTACTTC
TRBJ1-1	TRBV19	.	.	CASSRGGVMNTEAFF	TGTGCCAGTAGTAGAGGGGGAGTCATGAACACTGAAGCTTTCTTT
TRBJ2-5	TRBV2	.	.	CASSEYETQYF	TGTGCCAGCAGTGAATATGAGACCCAGTACTTC
TRBJ2-7	TRBV6-6	.	.	CASTSARAYEQYF	TGTGCCAGCACCTCCGCGCGGGCCTACGAGCAGTACTTC
TRBJ2-5	TRBV27	.	.	CASSSLPWTDPQETQYF	TGTGCCAGCAGTTCCTTACCCTGGACAGACCCCCAAGAGACCCAGTACTTC
TRBJ2-1	TRBV7-2	once	.	CASSPRERSEQFF	TGTGCCAGCAGCCCCCGCGAGCGATCCGAGCAGTTCTTC
TRBJ2-5	TRBV5-1	.	.	CASSQGDLIETQYF	TGCGCCAGCAGCCAGGGGGACTTGATAGAGACCCAGTACTTC
TRBJ1-2	TRBV28	.	.	CASSLLHSSSNYGYTF	TGTGCCAGCAGTTTACTCCACAGTTCCTCTAACTATGGCTACACCTTC
TRBJ1-1	TRBV5-4	.	.	CASSFTQGNTEAFF	TGTGCCAGCAGCTTTACGCAGGGGAACACTGAAGCTTTCTTT
TRBJ1-5	TRBV6-5	.	.	CASSYSPGQPQHF	TGTGCCAGCAGTTACAGTCCGGGTCAGCCCCAGCATTTT
TRBJ2-7	TRBV10-3	.	TRBD2	CAIGGSGGLNEQYF	TGTGCCATCGGCGGGAGCGGGGGTTTGAACGAGCAGTACTTC